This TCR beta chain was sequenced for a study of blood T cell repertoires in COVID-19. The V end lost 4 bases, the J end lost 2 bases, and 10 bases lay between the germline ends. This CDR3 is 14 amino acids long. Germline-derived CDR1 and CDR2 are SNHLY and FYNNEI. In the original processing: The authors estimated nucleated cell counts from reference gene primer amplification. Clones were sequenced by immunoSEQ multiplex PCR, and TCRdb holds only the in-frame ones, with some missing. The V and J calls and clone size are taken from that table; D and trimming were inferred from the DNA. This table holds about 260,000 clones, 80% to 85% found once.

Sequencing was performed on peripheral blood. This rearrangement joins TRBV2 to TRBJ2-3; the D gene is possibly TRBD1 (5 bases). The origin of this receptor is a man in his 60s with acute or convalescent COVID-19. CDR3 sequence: CASSADMYTDTQYF. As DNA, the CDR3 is TGTGCCAGCAGTGCGGACATGTACACAGATACGCAGTATTTT.